A single T cell receptor (beta chain) is shown here with its context. Its specificity is not known. This specimen belongs to a study of T cell responses to AZD1222 COVID-19 vaccine. Libraries were prepared by immunoSEQ multiplex PCR; TCRdb keeps only in-frame clonotypes and omits some of them. This sample yields 150,000 to 200,000 clones, of which just over 90% are seen a single time; 1% to 1.5% belongs to the top ten. Study-level findings and limits: In the spike-specific TCR repertoire, nearly half reportedly target unmutated variant regions. Females made up more of the donors, who were largely white British, and clonal diversity may have come out too low. Repertoire collection took place solely once the T cell response had peaked.

V lost 5 bases to trimming and J lost 4 bases, with 12 bases between them. CDR1 and CDR2 (germline): LGHDT, YNNKEL (reference sequence). CDR3 length: 14 amino acids. Second doses that came at about 4 or about 12 weeks were put together. This chain connects TRBV3-1 (or the pseudogene TRBV3-2) to TRBJ1-5; possibly TRBD1 for D (6 bases). Source: peripheral blood, taken 28 days after the second AZD1222 dose. The receptor comes from an adult who received the AZD1222 COVID-19 vaccine. This chain's CDR3 is CASSEGVLNQPQHF. As DNA, the CDR3 is TGTGCCAGCAGCGAGGGGGTCCTAAATCAGCCCCAGCATTTT.